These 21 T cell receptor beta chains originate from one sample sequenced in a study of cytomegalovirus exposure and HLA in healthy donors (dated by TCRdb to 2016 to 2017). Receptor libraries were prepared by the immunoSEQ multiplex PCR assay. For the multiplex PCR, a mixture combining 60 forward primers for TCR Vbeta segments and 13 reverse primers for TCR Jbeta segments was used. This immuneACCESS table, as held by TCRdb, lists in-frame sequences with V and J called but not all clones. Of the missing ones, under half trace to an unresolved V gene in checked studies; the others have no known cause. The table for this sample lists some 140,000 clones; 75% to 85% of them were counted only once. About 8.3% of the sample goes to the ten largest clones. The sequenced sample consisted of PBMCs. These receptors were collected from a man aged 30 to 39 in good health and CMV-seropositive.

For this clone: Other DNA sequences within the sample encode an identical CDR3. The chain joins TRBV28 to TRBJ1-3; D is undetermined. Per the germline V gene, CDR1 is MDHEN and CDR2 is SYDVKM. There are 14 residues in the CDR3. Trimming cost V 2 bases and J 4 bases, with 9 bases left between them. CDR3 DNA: TGTGCCAGCAGTTTAGCGGGGAGAGGAAACACCATATATTTT. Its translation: CASSLAGRGNTIYF.

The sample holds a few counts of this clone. The CDR3 region is CASTKGGGQYNEQFF. CDR3 DNA: TGTGCCAGCACCAAAGGCGGGGGGCAGTACAATGAGCAGTTCTTC. V gene TRBV7-8 combines with J gene TRBJ2-1; TRBD2 aligns across 8 bases. The germline gives CDR1 SGHVS, CDR2 FQNEAQ. Trimming removed 7 bases from V and 4 bases from J; junction bases left unmatched: 9. This CDR3 has 15 residues.

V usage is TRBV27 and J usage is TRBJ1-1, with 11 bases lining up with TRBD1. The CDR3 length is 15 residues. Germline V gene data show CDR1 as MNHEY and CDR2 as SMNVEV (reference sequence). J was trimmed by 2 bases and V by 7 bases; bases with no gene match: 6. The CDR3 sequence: CASTPGTGGNTEAFF. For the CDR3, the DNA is TGTGCCAGCACCCCAGGGACAGGGGGTAACACTGAAGCTTTCTTT.

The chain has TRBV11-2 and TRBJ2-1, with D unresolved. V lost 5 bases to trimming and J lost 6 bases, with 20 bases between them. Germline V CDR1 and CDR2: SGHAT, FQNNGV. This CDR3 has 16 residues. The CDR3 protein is CASSPVSGLTGNEQFF. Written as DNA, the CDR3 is TGTGCCAGCAGCCCCGTATCCGGGTTAACCGGCAATGAGCAGTTCTTC.

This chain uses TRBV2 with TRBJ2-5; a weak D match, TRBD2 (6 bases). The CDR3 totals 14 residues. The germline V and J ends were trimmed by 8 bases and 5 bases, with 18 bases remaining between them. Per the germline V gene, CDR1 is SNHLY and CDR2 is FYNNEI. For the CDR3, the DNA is TGTGCCAGCTCCCCCCATGCGGGAATGGAGACCCAGTACTTC. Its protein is CASSPHAGMETQYF.

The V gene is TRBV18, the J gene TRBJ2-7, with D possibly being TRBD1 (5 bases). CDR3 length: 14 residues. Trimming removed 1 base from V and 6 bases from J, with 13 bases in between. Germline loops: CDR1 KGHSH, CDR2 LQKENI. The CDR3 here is CASSPREGVTEQYF. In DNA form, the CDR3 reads TGTGCCAGCTCACCACGGGAAGGGGTGACCGAGCAGTACTTC.

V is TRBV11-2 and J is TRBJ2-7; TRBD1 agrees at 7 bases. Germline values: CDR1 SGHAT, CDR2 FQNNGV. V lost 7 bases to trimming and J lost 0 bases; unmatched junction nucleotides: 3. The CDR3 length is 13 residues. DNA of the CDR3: TGTGCCAGCAACCGGGACAGCTCCTACGAGCAGTACTTC. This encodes CASNRDSSYEQYF.

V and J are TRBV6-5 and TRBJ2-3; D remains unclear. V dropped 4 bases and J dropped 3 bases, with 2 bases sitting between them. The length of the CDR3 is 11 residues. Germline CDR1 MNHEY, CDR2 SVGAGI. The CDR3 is CASSSTDTQYF. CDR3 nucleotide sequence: TGTGCCAGCAGTTCTACAGATACGCAGTATTTT.

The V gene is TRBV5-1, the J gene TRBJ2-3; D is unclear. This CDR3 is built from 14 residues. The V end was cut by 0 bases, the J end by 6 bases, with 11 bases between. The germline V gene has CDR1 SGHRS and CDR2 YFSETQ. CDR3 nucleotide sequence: TGCGCCAGCAGCTTGGAGGTAGCTCCGGATACGCAGTATTTT. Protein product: CASSLEVAPDTQYF.

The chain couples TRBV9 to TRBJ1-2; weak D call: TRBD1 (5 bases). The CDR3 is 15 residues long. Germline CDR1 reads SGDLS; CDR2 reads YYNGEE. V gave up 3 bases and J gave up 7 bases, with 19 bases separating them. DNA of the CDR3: TGTGCCAGCAGCGACTTGGGGGGGACTGTTGGTGGCTACACCTTC. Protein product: CASSDLGGTVGGYTF. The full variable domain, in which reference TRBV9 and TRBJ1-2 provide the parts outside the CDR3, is DSGVTQTPKHLITATGQRVTLRCSPRSGDLSVYWYQQSLDQGLQFLIQYYNGEERAKGNILERFSAQQFPDLHSELNLSSLELGDSALYFCASSDLGGTVGGYTFGSGTRLTVV.

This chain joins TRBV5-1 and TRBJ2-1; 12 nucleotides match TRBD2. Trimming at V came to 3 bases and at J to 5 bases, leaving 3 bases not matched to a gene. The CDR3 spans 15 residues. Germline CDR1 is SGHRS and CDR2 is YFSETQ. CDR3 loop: CASSWTSGNNNEQFF. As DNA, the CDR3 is TGCGCCAGCAGCTGGACTAGCGGGAACAACAATGAGCAGTTCTTC.

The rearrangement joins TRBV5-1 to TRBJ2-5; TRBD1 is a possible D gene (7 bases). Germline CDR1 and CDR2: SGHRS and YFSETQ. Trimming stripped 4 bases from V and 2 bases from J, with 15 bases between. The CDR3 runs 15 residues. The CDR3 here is CASSLEGAGQETQYF. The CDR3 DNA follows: TGCGCCAGCAGCCTGGAGGGGGCCGGGCAAGAGACCCAGTACTTC.

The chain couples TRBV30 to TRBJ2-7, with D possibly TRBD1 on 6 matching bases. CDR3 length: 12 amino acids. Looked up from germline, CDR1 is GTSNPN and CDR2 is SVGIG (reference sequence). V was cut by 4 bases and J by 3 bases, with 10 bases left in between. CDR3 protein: CAWNRANYEQYF. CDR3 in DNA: TGTGCCTGGAACAGGGCGAACTACGAGCAGTACTTC. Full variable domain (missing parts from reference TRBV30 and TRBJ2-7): SQTIHQWPATLVQPVGSPLSLECTVEGTSNPNLYWYRQAAGRGLQLLFYSVGIGQISSEVPQNLSASRPQDRQFILSSKKLLLSDSGFYLCAWNRANYEQYFGPGTRLTVT.

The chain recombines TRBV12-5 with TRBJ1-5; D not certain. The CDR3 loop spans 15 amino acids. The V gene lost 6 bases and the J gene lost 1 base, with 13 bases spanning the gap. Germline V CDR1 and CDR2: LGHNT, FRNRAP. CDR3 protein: CASGRSMESNQPQHF. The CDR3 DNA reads TGTGCTAGTGGCCGGTCGATGGAGAGCAATCAGCCCCAGCATTTT.

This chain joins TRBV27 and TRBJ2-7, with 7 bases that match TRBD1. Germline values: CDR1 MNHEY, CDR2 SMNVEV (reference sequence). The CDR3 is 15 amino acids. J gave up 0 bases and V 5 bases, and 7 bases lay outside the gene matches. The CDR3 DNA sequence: TGTGCCAGCAGTCAACAGGGGACGGTCTCCTACGAGCAGTACTTC. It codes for CASSQQGTVSYEQYF.

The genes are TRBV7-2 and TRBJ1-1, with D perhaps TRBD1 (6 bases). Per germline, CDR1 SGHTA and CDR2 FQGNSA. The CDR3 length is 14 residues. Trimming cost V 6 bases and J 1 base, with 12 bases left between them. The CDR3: CASRRGGANTEAFF. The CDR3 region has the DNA TGTGCCAGCAGGCGAGGGGGTGCGAACACTGAAGCTTTCTTT.

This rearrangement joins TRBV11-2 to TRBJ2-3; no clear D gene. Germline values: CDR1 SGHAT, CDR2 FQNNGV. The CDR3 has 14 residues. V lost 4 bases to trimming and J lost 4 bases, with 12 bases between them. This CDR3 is CASSSPKDSDTQYF. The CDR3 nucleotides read TGTGCCAGCAGCTCCCCTAAAGATTCAGATACGCAGTATTTT. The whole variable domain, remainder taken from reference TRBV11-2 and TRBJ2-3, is EAGVAQSPRYKIIEKRQSVAFWCNPISGHATLYWYQQILGQGPKLLIQFQNNGVVDDSQLPKDRFSAERLKGVDSTLKIQPAKLEDSAVYLCASSSPKDSDTQYFGPGTRLTVL.

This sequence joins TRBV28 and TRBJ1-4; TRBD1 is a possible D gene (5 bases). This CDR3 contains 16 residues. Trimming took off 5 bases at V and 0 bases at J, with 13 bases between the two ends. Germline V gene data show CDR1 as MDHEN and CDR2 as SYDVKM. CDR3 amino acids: CASSPAGGATNEKLFF. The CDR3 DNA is TGTGCCAGCAGTCCGGCGGGAGGGGCAACTAATGAAAAACTGTTTTTT.

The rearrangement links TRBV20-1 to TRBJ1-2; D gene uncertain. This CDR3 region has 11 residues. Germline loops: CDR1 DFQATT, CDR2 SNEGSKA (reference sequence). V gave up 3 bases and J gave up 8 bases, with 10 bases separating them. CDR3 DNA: TGCAGTGCTAGGCCCACGGGAGGCTACACCTTC. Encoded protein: CSARPTGGYTF.

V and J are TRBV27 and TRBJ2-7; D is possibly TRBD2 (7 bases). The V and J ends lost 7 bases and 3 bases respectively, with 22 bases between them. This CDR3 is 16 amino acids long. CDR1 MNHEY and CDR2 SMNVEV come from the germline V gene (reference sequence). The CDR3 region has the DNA TGTGCCAGCACCCCCACTTCGGGGGGCCTTCTCTACGAGCAGTACTTC. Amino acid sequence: CASTPTSGGLLYEQYF.

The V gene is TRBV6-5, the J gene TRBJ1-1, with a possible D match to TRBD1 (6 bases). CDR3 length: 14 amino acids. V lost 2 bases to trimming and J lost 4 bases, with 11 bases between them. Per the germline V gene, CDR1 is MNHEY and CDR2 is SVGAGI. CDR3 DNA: TGTGCCAGCAGTTACGACGTACAGGGCACTGAAGCTTTCTTT. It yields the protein CASSYDVQGTEAFF.